This T cell receptor (beta chain) was sequenced in a study of metastatic and nonmetastatic thyroid tumors. Study at large: Peripheral blood and tumor or nodule samples from malignant and benign thyroid patients were compared.

The CDR3 extends over 15 amino acids. The V gene lost 1 base and the J gene lost 2 bases, with 11 bases spanning the gap. Looked up from germline, CDR1 is SGHAT and CDR2 is FQNNGV. Original methodology: For papillary thyroid cancer, a distant-metastasis classifier was constructed from CDR3 differences observed across clinicopathological groups. Through MiXCR, TCRdb re-clonotyped the PCR reads. In this record, the V and J calls reflect TCRdb's handling and not the investigators' own analysis. The repertoire includes thousands of clones, approximately 34% of them detected once, and about a fifth sits in the top ten. In this sample, this clone is medium-sized (0.01 to 0.1%). What it binds is not known. General study findings and limits: Significantly greater TCR beta diversity was reportedly found in malignant thyroid tumors than in benign nodules (in blood and tumor).

Until they underwent thyroid surgery, no patient had received any treatment. The receptor comes from a female donor with papillary thyroid cancer or a benign thyroid nodule (not recorded which). Some clones in this sample may be carry-over from other donors' samples. Sequencing used tumor tissue. The chain carries TRBV11-2 and TRBJ1-2; D is uncertain. DNA for the CDR3: TGTGCCAGCAGCTTAGTTAGGTCAGTCAACTATGGCTACACCTTC. This codes for CASSLVRSVNYGYTF.